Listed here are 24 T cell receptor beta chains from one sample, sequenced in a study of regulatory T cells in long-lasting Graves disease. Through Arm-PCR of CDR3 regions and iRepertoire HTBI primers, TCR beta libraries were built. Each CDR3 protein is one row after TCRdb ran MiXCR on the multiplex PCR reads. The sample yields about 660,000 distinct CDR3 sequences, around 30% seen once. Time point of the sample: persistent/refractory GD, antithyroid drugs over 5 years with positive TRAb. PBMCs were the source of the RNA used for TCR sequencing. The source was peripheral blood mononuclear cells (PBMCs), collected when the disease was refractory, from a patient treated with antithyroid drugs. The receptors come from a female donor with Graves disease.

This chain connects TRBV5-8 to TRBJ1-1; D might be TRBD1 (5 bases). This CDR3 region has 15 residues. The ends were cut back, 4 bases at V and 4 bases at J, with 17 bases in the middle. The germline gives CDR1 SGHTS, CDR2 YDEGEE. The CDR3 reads CASSPTEGLGTEAFF. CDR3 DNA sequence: TGTGCCAGCAGCCCCACTGAGGGGCTCGGCACTGAAGCTTTCTTT.

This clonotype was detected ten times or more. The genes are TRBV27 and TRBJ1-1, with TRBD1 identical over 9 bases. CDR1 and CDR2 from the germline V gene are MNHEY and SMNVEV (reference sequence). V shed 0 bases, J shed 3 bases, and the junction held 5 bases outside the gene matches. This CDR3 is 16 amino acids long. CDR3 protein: CASSLSWDRAYTEAFF. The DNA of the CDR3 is TGTGCCAGCAGTTTATCTTGGGACAGGGCCTACACTGAAGCTTTCTTT.

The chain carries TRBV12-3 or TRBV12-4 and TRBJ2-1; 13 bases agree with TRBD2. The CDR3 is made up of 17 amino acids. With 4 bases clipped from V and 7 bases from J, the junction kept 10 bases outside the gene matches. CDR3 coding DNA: TGTGCCAGCAGTTCTACTAGCGGGAGGGCCGGCGGGAATGAGCAGTTCTTC. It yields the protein CASSSTSGRAGGNEQFF.

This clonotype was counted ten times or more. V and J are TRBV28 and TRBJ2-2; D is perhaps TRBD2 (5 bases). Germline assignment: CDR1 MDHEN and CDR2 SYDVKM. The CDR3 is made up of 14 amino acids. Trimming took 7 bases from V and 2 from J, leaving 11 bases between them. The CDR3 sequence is CASIGGLNTGELFF. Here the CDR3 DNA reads TGTGCCAGCATCGGAGGACTCAACACCGGGGAGCTGTTTTTT.

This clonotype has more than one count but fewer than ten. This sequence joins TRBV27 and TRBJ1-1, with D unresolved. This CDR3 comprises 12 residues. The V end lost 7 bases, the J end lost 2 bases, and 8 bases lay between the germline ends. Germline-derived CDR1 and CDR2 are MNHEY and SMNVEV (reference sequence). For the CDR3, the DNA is TGTGCCAGCATAGGAGCCAACACTGAAGCTTTCTTT. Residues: CASIGANTEAFF.

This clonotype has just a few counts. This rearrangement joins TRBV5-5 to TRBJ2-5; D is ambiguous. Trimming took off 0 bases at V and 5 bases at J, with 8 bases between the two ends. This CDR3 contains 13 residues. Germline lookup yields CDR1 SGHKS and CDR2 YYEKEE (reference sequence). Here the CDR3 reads CASSLAMGETQYF. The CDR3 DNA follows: TGTGCCAGCAGCTTGGCTATGGGGGAGACCCAGTACTTC.

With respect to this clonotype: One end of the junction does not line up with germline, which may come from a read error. The CDR3 coding sequence is TGTGCCTCGGCCCGGGTTGAAGTCGGTTATGGCTACACCTTT. It codes for CASARVEVGYGYTF. The chain recombines TRBV19 with TRBJ1-2; D unclear. CDR1 LNHDA and CDR2 SQIVND come from the germline V gene (reference sequence). This CDR3 spans 14 amino acids.

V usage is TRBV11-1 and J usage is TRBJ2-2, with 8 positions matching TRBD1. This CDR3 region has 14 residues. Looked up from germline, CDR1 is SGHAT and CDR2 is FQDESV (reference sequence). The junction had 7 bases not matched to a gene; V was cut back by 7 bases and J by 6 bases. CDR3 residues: CASTQQGVPGELFF. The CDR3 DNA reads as TGTGCCAGCACTCAACAGGGGGTGCCCGGGGAGCTGTTTTTT.

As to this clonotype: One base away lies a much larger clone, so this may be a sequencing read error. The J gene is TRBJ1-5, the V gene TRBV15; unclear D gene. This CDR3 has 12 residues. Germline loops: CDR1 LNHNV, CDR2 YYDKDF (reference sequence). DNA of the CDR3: TGTGCCACCAGCAGAGATGATCAGCCCCGGCATTTT. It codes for CATSRDDQPRHF.

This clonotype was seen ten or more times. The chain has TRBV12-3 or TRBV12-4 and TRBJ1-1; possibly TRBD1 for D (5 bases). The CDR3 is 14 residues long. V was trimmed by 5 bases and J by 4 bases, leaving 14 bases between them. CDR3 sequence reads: CASSTRRGPTEAFF. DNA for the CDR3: TGTGCCAGCAGTACGAGAAGGGGACCCACTGAAGCTTTCTTT.

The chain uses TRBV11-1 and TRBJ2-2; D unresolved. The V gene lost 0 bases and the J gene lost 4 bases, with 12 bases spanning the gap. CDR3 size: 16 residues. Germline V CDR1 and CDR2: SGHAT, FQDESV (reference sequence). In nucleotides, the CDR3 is TGTGCCAGCAGCTTAGCGTTTGGGCAGAGCACCGGGGAGCTGTTTTTT. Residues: CASSLAFGQSTGELFF.

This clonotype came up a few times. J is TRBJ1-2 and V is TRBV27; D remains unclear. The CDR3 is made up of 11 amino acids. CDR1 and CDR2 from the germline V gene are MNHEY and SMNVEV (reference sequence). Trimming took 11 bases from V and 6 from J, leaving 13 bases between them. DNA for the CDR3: TGTGCCTCGGGGTGGGTGAATGGCTACACCTTC. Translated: CASGWVNGYTF.

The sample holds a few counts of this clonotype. This CDR3 is CASKDTRKVSQYGYTF. The CDR3 nucleotides read TGTGCCAGTAAGGACACAAGAAAAGTATCCCAGTATGGCTACACCTTC. This chain uses TRBV5-6 with TRBJ1-2; D may be TRBD1 (5 bases). CDR1 and CDR2 (germline): SGHDT, YYEEEE. V was cut by 8 bases and J by 5 bases, with 25 bases left in between. There are 16 residues in the CDR3.

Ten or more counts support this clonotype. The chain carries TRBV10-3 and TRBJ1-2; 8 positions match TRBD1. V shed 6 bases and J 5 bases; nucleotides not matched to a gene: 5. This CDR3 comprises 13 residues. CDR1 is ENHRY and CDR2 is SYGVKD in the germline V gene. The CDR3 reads CAISRDRQYGYTF. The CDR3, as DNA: TGTGCCATCAGCCGGGACAGGCAGTATGGCTACACCTTC.

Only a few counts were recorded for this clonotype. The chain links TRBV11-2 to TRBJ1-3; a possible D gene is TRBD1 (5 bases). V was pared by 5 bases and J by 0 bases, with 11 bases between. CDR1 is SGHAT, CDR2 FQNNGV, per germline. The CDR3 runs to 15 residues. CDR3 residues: CASSDRETSGNTIYF. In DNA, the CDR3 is TGTGCCAGCAGCGACAGAGAGACCTCTGGAAACACCATATATTTT.

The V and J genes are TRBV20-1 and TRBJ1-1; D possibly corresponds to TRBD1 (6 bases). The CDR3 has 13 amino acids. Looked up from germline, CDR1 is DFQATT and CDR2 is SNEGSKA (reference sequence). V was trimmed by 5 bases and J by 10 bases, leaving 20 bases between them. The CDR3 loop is CSAGETGHVRAFF. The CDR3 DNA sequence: TGCAGTGCTGGGGAGACAGGTCATGTGCGAGCTTTCTTT.

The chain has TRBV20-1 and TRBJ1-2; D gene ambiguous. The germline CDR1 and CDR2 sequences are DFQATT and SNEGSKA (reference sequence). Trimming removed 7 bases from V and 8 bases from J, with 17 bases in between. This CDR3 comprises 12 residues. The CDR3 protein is CSGTGNHQGYTF. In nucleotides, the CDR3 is TGCAGTGGGACTGGGAATCACCAGGGCTACACCTTC.

CDR3 amino acids: CASSRDSSTGELFF. CDR3 bases: TGCGCCAGCTCCCGGGACAGTTCCACCGGGGAGCTGTTTTTT. The J gene is TRBJ2-2, the V gene TRBV5-1; TRBD1 agrees at 7 bases. Germline CDR1 and CDR2: SGHRS and YFSETQ. The CDR3 is 14 amino acids. J gave up 4 bases and V 7 bases, and 7 bases lay outside the gene matches.

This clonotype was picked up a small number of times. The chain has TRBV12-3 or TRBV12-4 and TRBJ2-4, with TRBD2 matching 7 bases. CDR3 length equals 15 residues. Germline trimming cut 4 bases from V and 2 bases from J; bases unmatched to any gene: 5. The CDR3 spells CASSWEGGSKNIQYF. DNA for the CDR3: TGTGCCAGCAGTTGGGAGGGAGGGTCCAAAAACATTCAGTACTTC.

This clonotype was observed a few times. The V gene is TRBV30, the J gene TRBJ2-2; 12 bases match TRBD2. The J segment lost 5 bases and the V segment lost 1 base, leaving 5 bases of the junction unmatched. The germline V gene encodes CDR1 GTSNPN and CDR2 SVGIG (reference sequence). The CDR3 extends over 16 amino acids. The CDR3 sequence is CAWSARLAGETGELFF. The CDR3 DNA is TGTGCCTGGAGTGCTAGACTAGCGGGAGAGACCGGGGAGCTGTTTTTT.

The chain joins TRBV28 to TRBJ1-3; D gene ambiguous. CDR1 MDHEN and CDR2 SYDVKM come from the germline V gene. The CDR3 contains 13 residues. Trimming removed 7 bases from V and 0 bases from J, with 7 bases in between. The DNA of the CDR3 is TGTGCCAGCACTATCTACTCTGGAAACACCATATATTTT. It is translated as CASTIYSGNTIYF.

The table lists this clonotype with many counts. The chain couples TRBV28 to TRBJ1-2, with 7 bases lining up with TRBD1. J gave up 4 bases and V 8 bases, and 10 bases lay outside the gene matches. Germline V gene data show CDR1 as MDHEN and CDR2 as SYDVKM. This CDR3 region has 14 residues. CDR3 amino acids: CASRGQALGYGYTF. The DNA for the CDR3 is TGTGCCAGCCGAGGACAGGCGCTTGGCTATGGCTACACCTTC.

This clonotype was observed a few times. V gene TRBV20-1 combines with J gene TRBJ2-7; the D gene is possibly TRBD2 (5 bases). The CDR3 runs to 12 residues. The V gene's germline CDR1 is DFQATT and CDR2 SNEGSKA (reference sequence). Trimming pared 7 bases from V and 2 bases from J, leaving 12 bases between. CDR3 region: CSGSAAAYEQYF. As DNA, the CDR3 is TGCAGTGGGTCGGCAGCGGCCTACGAGCAGTACTTC.

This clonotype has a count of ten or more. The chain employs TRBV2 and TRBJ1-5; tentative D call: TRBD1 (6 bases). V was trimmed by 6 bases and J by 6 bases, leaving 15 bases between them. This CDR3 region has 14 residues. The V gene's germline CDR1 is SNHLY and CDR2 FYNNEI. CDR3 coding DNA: TGTGCCAGCAGGCTGACAGGTGGAAGTCAGCCCCAGCATTTT. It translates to CASRLTGGSQPQHF.